This T cell receptor (beta chain) was recorded in a study of blood T cells in healthy people across ages. The CDR3 totals 13 residues. V gave up 8 bases and J gave up 11 bases; unmatched junction bases: 13. Germline V gene lookup returns CDR1 MDHEN and CDR2 SYDVKM. Findings of the study overall: Not knowing donor CMV status may have confounded expanded clonotype changes.

Comment on this clonotype: Its antigen is unidentified.

Using a J-beta primer mix together with a sample-barcoded 5' primer, a second PCR was run for about 6 to 11 cycles. Using its own MiXCR run on the 5' RACE reads, TCRdb lists one record per CDR3 protein. The sample holds 660,000 or so distinct CDR3 sequences; under 65% are singletons and the top ten take approximately 37%. Extracted total RNA amounted to at least 5.5 micrograms for each sample. The rearrangement joins TRBV28 to TRBJ2-5; 8 bases line up with TRBD2. This TCR derives from a man in his sixties in good health. Sample: blood. The DNA for the CDR3 is TGTGCCAGCGAGCATCGGGGGGGTTACGGGCAGTACTTC. Its translation: CASEHRGGYGQYF.